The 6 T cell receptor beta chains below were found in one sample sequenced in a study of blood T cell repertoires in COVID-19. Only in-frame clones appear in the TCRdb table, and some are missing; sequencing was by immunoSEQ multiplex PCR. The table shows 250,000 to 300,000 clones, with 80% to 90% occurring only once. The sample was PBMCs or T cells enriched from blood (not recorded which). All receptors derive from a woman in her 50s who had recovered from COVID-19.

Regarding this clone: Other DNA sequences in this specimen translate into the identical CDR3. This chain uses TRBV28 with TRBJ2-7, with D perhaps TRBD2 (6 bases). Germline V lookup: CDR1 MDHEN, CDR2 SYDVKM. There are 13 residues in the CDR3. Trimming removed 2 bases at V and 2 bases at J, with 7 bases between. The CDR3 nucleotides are TGTGCCAGCAGTTTAGGGGGGACCTACGAGCAGTACTTC. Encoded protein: CASSLGGTYEQYF. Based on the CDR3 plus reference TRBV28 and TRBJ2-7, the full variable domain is DVKVTQSSRYLVKRTGEKVFLECVQDMDHENMFWYRQDPGLGLRLIYFSYDVKMKEKGDIPEGYSVSREKKERFSLILESASTNQTSMYLCASSLGGTYEQYFGPGTRLTVT.

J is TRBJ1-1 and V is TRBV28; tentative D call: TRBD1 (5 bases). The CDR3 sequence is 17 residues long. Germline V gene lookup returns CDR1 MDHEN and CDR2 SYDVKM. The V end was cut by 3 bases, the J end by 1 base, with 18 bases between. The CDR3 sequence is CASSFKILLQGNTEAFF. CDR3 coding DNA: TGTGCCAGCAGTTTCAAAATCCTACTTCAGGGGAACACTGAAGCTTTCTTT.

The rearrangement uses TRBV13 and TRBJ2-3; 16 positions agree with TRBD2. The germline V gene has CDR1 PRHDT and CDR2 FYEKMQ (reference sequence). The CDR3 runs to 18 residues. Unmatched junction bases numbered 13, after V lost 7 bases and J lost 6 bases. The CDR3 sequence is CASTQKGLAGGPTDTQYF. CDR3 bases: TGTGCCAGCACCCAAAAGGGACTAGCGGGAGGGCCAACGGATACGCAGTATTTT.

This chain's CDR3 is CASGPGGYYGYTF. In DNA, the CDR3 is TGTGCCAGTGGGCCCGGGGGATACTATGGCTACACCTTC. The chain couples TRBV19 to TRBJ1-2; D is perhaps TRBD1 (5 bases). CDR3 length: 13 amino acids. Trimming took off 8 bases at V and 3 bases at J, with 13 bases between the two ends. Germline values: CDR1 LNHDA, CDR2 SQIVND (reference sequence).

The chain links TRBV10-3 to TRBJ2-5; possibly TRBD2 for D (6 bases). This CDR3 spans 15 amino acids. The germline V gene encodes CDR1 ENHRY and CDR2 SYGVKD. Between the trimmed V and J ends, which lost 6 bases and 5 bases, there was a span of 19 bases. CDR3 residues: CAISAQGGRKETQYF. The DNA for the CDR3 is TGTGCCATCAGCGCCCAGGGTGGGAGGAAGGAGACCCAGTACTTC.

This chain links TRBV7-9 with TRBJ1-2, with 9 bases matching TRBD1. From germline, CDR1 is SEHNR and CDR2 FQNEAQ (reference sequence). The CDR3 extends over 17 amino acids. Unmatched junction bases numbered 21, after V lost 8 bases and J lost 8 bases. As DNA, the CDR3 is TGTGCCAGCGAACAAGGCCCTACCGGGACAGGGTTTTTGGGCTACACCTTC. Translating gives CASEQGPTGTGFLGYTF. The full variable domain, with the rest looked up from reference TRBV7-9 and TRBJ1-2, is DTGVSQNPRHKITKRGQNVTFRCDPISEHNRLYWYRQTLGQGPEFLTYFQNEAQLEKSRLLSDRFSAERPKGSFSTLEIQRTEQGDSAMYLCASEQGPTGTGFLGYTFGSGTRLTVV.